The TCR beta chain under discussion was sequenced for a study of shared clonotypes between healthy human individuals. Study background: The study drew on a couple of women and a few men aged 18 to 49 as donors.

When replicate PCRs were run on sorted subsets, they used around 0.2 ug DNA, about 30,000 T cell genomes. Profiling relied on immunoSEQ multiplex PCR, and the TCRdb table lists in-frame clones only, not all of them. The sample carries more than 850,000 clones, around 78% recorded once. From germline, CDR1 is SEHNR and CDR2 FQNEAQ (reference sequence). V was shortened by 3 bases and J by 8 bases, with 10 bases between the two germline ends. There are 12 residues in the CDR3. In its sample, this clone was seen a few times. Its target is not known. Study conclusions and caveats: Between a handful of donors, naive CD4 clonotypes were shared at a level of about 5%. The rarefaction results pointed to incomplete sorted-subset sequencing despite large depth.

The sample consisted of memory CD4+ T cells from PBMCs. Subset of the sample: CD45RA-negative fraction. J is TRBJ1-2 and V is TRBV7-9; D is ambiguous. The sequence derives from a man between 18 and 29 years old in good health. Some clones in this sample may be carry-over from other donors' samples. CDR3 coding DNA: TGTGCCAGCAGCTTTTCCGGCGGGGGCTACACCTTC. It is translated as CASSFSGGGYTF.